This TCR beta chain was recovered during a study of blood T cell repertoires in COVID-19. Study context: The origin of the acute and convalescent COVID-19 samples was the United States, Italy and Spain. T cells, B-cell-depleted T cells, or PBMCs supplied cDNA or gDNA.

As processed by the authors: Cell counts per sample came from amplifying reference gene primers. Profiling relied on immunoSEQ multiplex PCR, and the TCRdb table lists in-frame clones only, not all of them. V and J calls and clone size come straight from that table; D and trimming were deduced from the DNA. The top ten clones hold 5.5% of a sample with 200,000 to 300,000 clones, over 80% of them seen once. The sample taken for sequencing was peripheral blood. The TCR comes from a human donor in a cohort sampled during active COVID-19.

The DNA of the CDR3 is TGTGCCAGCAGCCCAACGACAGGGGGCACAGATACGCAGTATTTT. It encodes CASSPTTGGTDTQYF. The rearrangement links TRBV9 to TRBJ2-3, with 8 nucleotides matching TRBD1. The junction had 5 bases not matched to a gene; V was cut back by 4 bases and J by 1 base. From germline, CDR1 is SGDLS and CDR2 YYNGEE. The CDR3 is 15 amino acids.